Each of the 2 T cell receptor beta chains below was sequenced from the same sample in a study of CD8 T cells in ankylosing spondylitis. TCRdb independently ran MiXCR on the 5' RACE reads; one entry per CDR3 protein. This table has tens of thousands of distinct CDR3 sequences, 7.9% appearing once. The sample taken for sequencing was blood. The receptors were sampled from a male donor with ankylosing spondylitis or in good health (not recorded which).

V and J are TRBV6-2 or TRBV6-3 and TRBJ1-1, with TRBD1 identical over 7 bases. The CDR3 is made up of 11 amino acids. Germline V gene data show CDR1 as MNHEY and CDR2 as SVGEGT. V gave up 7 bases and J gave up 6 bases; unmatched junction bases: 2. The CDR3 nucleotides are TGTGCCAGCACTCAGGGGGCTGAAGCTTTCTTT. Protein: CASTQGAEAFF.

This clonotype was seen many times. The chain is built from TRBV20-1 and TRBJ1-1; possibly TRBD1 for D (5 bases). The CDR3 runs to 12 residues. V lost 5 bases and J lost 0, with 7 bases in between. CDR1 and CDR2 (germline): DFQATT, SNEGSKA (reference sequence). The CDR3 nucleotides are TGCAGTGCTTCACAGGTGAACACTGAAGCTTTCTTT. Translation: CSASQVNTEAFF.